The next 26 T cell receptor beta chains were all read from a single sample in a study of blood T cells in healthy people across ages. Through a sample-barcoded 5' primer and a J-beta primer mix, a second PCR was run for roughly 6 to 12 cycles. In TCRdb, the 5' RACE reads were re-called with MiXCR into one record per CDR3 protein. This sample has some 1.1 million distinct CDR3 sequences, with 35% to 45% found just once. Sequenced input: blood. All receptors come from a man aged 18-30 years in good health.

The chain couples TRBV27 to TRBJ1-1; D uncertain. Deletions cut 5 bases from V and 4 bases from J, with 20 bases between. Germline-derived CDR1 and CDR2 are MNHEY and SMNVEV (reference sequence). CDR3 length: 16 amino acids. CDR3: CASSAYLTPEATEAFF. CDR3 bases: TGTGCCAGCAGTGCCTATTTGACTCCCGAGGCCACTGAAGCTTTCTTT.

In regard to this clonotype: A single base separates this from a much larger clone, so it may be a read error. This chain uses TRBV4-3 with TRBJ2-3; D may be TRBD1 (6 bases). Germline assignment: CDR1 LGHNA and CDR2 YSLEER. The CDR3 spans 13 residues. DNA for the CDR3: TGCACCAGCAGCACCGACAGGACAGATACGCAGTATTTT. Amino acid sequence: CTSSTDRTDTQYF.

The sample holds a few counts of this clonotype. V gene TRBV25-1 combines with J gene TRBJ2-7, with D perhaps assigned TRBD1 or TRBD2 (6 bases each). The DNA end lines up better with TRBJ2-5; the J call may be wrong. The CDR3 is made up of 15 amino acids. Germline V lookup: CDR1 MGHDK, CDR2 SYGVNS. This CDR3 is CASSEYLGGWETQYF. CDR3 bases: TGTGCCAGCAGTGAATATTTGGGGGGCTGGGAGACCCAGTACTTC.

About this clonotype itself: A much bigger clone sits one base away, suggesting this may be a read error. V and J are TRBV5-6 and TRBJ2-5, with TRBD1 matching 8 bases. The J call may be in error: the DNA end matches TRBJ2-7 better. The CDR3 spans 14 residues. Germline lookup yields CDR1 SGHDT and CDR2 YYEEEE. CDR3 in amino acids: CASSVDRVSYEQYF. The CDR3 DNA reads TGTGCCAGCAGCGTGGACAGGGTCTCCTACGAGCAGTACTTC.

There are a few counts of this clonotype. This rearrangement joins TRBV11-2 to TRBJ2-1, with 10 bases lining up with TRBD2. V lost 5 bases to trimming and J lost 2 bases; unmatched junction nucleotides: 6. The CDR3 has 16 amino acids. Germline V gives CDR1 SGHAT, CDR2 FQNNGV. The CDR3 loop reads CASSPTGLAAYNEQFF. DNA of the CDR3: TGTGCCAGCAGCCCTACTGGACTAGCGGCCTACAATGAGCAGTTCTTC.

In DNA, the CDR3 is TGCAGTGCTAGAGATGTTGGGGGCGCGGGAGATACGCAGTATTTT. It codes for CSARDVGGAGDTQYF. V and J are TRBV20-1 and TRBJ2-3; weak D call: TRBD1 (6 bases). The CDR3 covers 15 residues. CDR1 is DFQATT, CDR2 SNEGSKA, per germline (reference sequence). Trimming stripped 0 bases from V and 5 bases from J, with 15 bases between.

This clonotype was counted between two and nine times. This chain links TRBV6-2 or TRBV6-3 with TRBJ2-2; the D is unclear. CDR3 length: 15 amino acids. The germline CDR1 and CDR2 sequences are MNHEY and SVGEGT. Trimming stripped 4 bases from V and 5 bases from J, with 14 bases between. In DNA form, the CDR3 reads TGTGCCAGCAGTTTGGGGTATGAAAGAACCGGGGAGCTGTTTTTT. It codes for CASSLGYERTGELFF.

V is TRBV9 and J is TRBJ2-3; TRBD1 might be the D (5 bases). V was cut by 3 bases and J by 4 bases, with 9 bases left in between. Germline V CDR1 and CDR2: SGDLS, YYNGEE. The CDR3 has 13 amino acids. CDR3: CASSGQLADTQYF. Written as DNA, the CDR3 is TGTGCCAGCAGCGGACAGTTGGCAGATACGCAGTATTTT.

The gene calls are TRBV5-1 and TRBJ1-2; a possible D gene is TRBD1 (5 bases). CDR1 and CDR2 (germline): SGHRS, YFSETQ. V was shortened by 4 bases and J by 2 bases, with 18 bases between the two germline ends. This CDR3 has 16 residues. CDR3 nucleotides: TGCGCCAGCAGCGCGCCCTCGGGACGGATAAACTATGGCTACACCTTC. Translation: CASSAPSGRINYGYTF.

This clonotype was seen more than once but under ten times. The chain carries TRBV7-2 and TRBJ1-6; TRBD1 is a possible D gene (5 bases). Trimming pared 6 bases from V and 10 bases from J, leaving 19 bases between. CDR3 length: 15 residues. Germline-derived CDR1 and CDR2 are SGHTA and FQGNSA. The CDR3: CASRRQPLSLSPLHF. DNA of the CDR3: TGTGCCAGCAGACGACAGCCACTTAGTTTGTCACCCCTCCACTTT.

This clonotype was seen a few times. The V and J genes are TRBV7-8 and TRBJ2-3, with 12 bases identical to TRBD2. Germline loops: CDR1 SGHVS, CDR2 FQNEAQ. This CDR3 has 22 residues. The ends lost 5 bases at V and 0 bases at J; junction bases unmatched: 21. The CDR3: CASSIRTSGGIYARASTDTQYF. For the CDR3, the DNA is TGTGCCAGCAGCATCCGAACTAGCGGGGGGATTTATGCGAGGGCTAGCACAGATACGCAGTATTTT.

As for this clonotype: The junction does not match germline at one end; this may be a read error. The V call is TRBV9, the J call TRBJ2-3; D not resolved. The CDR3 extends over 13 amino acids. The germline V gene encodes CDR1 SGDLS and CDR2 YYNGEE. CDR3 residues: CTSSVTVTDTQYF. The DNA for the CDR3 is TGTACCAGCAGCGTCACCGTAACAGATACGCAGTATTTT.

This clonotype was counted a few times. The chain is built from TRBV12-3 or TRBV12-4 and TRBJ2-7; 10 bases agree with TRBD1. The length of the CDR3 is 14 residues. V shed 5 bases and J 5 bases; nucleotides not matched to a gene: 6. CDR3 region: CASSPGQGFNEQYF. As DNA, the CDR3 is TGTGCCAGCAGTCCGGGACAGGGGTTCAACGAGCAGTACTTC.

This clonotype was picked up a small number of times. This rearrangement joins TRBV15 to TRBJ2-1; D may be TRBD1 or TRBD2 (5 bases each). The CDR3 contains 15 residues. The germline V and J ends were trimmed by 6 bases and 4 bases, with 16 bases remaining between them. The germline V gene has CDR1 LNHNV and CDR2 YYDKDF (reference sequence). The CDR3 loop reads CATRETEGKYNEQFF. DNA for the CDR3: TGTGCCACCAGAGAGACAGAGGGCAAGTACAATGAGCAGTTCTTC.

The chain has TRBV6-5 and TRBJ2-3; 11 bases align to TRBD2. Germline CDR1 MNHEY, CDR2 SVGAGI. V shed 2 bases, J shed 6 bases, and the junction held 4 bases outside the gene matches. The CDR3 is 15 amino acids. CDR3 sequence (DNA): TGTGCCAGCAGTTACGAGGGACTAGCGGCGGATACGCAGTATTTT. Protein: CASSYEGLAADTQYF.

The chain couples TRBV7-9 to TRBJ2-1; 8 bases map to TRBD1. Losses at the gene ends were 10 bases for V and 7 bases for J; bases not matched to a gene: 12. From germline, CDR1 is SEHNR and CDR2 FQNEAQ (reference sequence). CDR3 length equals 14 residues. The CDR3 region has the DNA TGTGCCACCACCGGACAGGGATCGAGGAATGAGCAGTTCTTC. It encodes CATTGQGSRNEQFF.

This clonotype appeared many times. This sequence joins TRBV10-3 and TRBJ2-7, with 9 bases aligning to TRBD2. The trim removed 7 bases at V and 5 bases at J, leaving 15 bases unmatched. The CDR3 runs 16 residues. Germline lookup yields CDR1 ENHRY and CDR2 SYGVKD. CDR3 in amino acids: CAITGYSTSGSHEQYF. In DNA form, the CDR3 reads TGTGCCATCACCGGTTATTCGACTAGCGGTTCCCACGAGCAGTACTTC.

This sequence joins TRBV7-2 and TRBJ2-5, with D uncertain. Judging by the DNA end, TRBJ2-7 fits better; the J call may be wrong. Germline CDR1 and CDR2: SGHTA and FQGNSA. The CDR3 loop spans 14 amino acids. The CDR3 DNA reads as TGTGCCAGCAGCCCTGACCGGGCCATCTACGAGCAGTACTTC. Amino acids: CASSPDRAIYEQYF.

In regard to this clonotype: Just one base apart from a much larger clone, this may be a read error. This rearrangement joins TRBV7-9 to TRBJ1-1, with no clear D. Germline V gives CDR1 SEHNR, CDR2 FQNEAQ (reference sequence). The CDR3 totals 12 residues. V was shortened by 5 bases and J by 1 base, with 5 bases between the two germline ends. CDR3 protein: CASSAENTEAFF. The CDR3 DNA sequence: TGTGCCAGCAGCGCAGAGAACACTGAAGCTTTCTTT.

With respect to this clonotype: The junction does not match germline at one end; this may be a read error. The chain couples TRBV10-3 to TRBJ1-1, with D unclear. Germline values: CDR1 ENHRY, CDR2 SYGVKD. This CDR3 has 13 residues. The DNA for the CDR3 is TGTACCATCAGTGAGCAGTTTAACACTGAAGCTTTCTTT. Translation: CTISEQFNTEAFF.

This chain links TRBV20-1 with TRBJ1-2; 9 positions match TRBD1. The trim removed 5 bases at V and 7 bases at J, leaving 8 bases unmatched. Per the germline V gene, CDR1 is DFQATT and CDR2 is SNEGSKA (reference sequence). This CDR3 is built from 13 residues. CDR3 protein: CSAGAGTGIGYTF. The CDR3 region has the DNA TGCAGTGCTGGAGCCGGGACAGGGATTGGCTACACCTTC.

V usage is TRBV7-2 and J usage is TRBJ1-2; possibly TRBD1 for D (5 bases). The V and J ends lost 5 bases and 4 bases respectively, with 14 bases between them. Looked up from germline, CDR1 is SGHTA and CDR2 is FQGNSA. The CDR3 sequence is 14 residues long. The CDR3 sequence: CASSPGTTVYGYTF. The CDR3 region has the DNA TGTGCCAGCAGCCCTGGGACTACAGTCTATGGCTACACCTTC.

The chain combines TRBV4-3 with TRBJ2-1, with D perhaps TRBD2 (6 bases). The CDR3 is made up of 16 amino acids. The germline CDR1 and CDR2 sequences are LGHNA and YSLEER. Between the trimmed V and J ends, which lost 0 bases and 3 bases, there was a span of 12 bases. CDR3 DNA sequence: TGCGCCAGCAGCCAAGAATCACGGGACTTCTACAATGAGCAGTTCTTC. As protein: CASSQESRDFYNEQFF.

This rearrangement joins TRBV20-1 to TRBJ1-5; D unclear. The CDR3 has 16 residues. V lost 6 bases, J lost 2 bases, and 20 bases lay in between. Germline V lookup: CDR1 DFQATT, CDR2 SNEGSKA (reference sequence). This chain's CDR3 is CSAEPFDKSGNQPQHF. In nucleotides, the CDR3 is TGCAGTGCGGAGCCATTCGACAAATCGGGCAATCAGCCCCAGCATTTT.

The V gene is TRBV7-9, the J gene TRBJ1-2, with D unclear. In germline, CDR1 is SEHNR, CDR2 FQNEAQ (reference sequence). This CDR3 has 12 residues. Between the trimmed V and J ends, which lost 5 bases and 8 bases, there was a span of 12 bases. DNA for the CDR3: TGTGCCAGCAGCCCCATGGGTCCGGGCTACACCTTC. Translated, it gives CASSPMGPGYTF.

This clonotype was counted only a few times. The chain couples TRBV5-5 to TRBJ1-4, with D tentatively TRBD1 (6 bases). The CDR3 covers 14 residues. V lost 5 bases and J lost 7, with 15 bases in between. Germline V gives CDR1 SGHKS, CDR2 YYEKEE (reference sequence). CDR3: CASRKPEGGEKLFF. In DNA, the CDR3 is TGTGCCAGCAGGAAGCCAGAGGGGGGTGAAAAACTGTTTTTT.